These 13 T cell receptor beta chains originate from one sample sequenced in a study of blood T cell repertoires in COVID-19. TCRdb's copy holds only in-frame clones and misses some; the assay was immunoSEQ multiplex PCR. The table records about 140,000 clones, about 79% of them present only once. Specimen: PBMCs or T cells enriched from blood (not recorded which). Every receptor here comes from a woman in her 50s who had recovered from COVID-19.

The V call is TRBV7-9, the J call TRBJ1-1; D not resolved. CDR1 is SEHNR and CDR2 is FQNEAQ in the germline V gene (reference sequence). V lost 4 bases and J lost 0, with 9 bases in between. The CDR3 consists of 14 residues. CDR3 in amino acids: CASSSGRMNTEAFF. CDR3 bases: TGTGCCAGCAGCTCCGGCAGGATGAACACTGAAGCTTTCTTT.

V is TRBV13 and J is TRBJ2-5, with 10 bases fitting TRBD1. The V segment lost 10 bases and the J segment 7 bases; nucleotides outside the gene matches: 9. Germline CDR1 PRHDT, CDR2 FYEKMQ (reference sequence). CDR3 length equals 13 residues. As DNA, the CDR3 is TGTGCCACCAAGGGACAGGGGTGGGCGACCCAGTACTTC. It translates to CATKGQGWATQYF.

J is TRBJ1-1 and V is TRBV19; D ambiguous. This CDR3 is 12 amino acids long. Trimming left V 3 bases short and J 3 bases short, with 5 bases between. CDR1 is LNHDA, CDR2 SQIVND, per germline (reference sequence). Here the CDR3 reads CASSMRDTEAFF. CDR3 DNA sequence: TGTGCCAGTAGTATGAGAGACACTGAAGCTTTCTTT.

The chain recombines TRBV5-6 with TRBJ2-1; tentatively, D is TRBD2 (6 bases). Germline assignment: CDR1 SGHDT and CDR2 YYEEEE. The CDR3 contains 15 residues. V was clipped by 5 bases and J by 5 bases, with 17 bases between them. The CDR3, as DNA: TGTGCCAGCAGACTTGGACTACGCAGTGACAATGAGCAGTTCTTC. Its protein product is CASRLGLRSDNEQFF.

The chain joins TRBV5-6 to TRBJ2-1, with 7 nucleotides matching TRBD2. The CDR3 runs to 16 residues. After removal of 1 base from V and 5 bases from J, the junction contained 9 bases not matched to a gene. Looked up from germline, CDR1 is SGHDT and CDR2 is YYEEEE. CDR3 residues: CASSLRLGGGDNEQFF. The DNA of the CDR3 is TGTGCCAGCAGCTTGCGGTTGGGCGGGGGTGACAATGAGCAGTTCTTC.

In DNA, the CDR3 is TGTGCCAGCAGCGCAGCGGGACGGAACACCATATATTTT. This translates into CASSAAGRNTIYF. J is TRBJ1-3 and V is TRBV7-6; D might be TRBD1 (5 bases). The CDR3 runs to 13 residues. The V and J ends lost 5 bases and 7 bases respectively, with 12 bases between them. Germline CDR1 reads SGHVS; CDR2 reads FNYEAQ.

This clone has only a few counts. V is TRBV5-8 and J is TRBJ1-2; D not resolved. The CDR3 covers 13 residues. Trimming removed 10 bases at V and 8 bases at J, with 21 bases between. Germline V CDR1 and CDR2: SGHTS, YDEGEE. As DNA, the CDR3 is TGTGCCTCTAGCGCAGGAGCTACGGGAGGCTACACCTTC. It is translated as CASSAGATGGYTF.

This clone was recorded once. The genes are TRBV11-2 and TRBJ1-1; TRBD1 matches 7 bases. From germline, CDR1 is SGHAT and CDR2 FQNNGV. After removal of 6 bases from V and 0 bases from J, the junction contained 4 bases not matched to a gene. The CDR3 is made up of 14 amino acids. CDR3 protein: CASSSGTVNTEAFF. The CDR3 nucleotides are TGTGCCAGCAGTTCCGGGACAGTGAACACTGAAGCTTTCTTT.

This chain connects TRBV19 to TRBJ1-4, with 7 nucleotides matching TRBD1. The CDR3 totals 14 residues. Losses at the gene ends were 4 bases for V and 3 bases for J; bases not matched to a gene: 2. Germline V gene data show CDR1 as LNHDA and CDR2 as SQIVND (reference sequence). CDR3 region: CASSTDRANEKLFF. DNA of the CDR3: TGTGCCAGTAGTACCGACAGGGCTAATGAAAAACTGTTTTTT.

The gene calls are TRBV3-1 (or the pseudogene TRBV3-2) and TRBJ2-7; the match to TRBD2 covers 8 bases. The germline V gene encodes CDR1 LGHDT and CDR2 YNNKEL (reference sequence). Trimming removed 4 bases from V and 1 base from J; junction bases left unmatched: 6. The CDR3 is 15 residues long. The DNA of the CDR3 is TGTGCCAGCAGCCCATTAGCGGGGCGTTCCTACGAGCAGTACTTC. It translates to CASSPLAGRSYEQYF.

The V gene is TRBV11-3, the J gene TRBJ2-3, with TRBD2 matching over 15 bases. The germline V gene encodes CDR1 SGHNT and CDR2 YENEEA. The CDR3 is made up of 17 amino acids. Germline trimming cut 4 bases from V and 5 bases from J; bases unmatched to any gene: 7. The chain's CDR3 is CASSSRTSGGAGDTQYF. The DNA of the CDR3 is TGTGCCAGCAGCTCGCGGACTAGCGGGGGGGCTGGAGATACGCAGTATTTT.

The chain has TRBV28 and TRBJ2-7; perhaps TRBD2 as D (5 bases). The CDR3 spans 12 residues. Germline V gene data show CDR1 as MDHEN and CDR2 as SYDVKM. Trimming left V 8 bases short and J 0 bases short, with 8 bases between. CDR3 residues: CASAGNSYEQYF. CDR3 sequence (DNA): TGTGCCAGCGCCGGGAACTCCTACGAGCAGTACTTC. The full variable domain, with the rest looked up from reference TRBV28 and TRBJ2-7, is DVKVTQSSRYLVKRTGEKVFLECVQDMDHENMFWYRQDPGLGLRLIYFSYDVKMKEKGDIPEGYSVSREKKERFSLILESASTNQTSMYLCASAGNSYEQYFGPGTRLTVT.

The rearrangement links TRBV10-2 to TRBJ2-7; 10 bases map to TRBD1. V gave up 11 bases and J gave up 3 bases; unmatched junction bases: 16. The CDR3 loop spans 16 amino acids. From germline, CDR1 is WSHSY and CDR2 SAAADI. The CDR3: CASQGPGTGENYEQYF. The CDR3 DNA follows: TGCGCCTCCCAAGGACCCGGGACAGGGGAAAACTACGAGCAGTACTTC.